This is a list of T cell receptor beta chains from one sample in a study of blood T cell repertoires in COVID-19. TCRdb's table, derived via immunoSEQ multiplex PCR, lists solely in-frame clones and lacks some. The data contain some 70,000 clones, 88% of them singletons. Sequencing was carried out using peripheral blood. These receptors all come from a woman aged 60-75 years with COVID-19, enrolled during active disease. Each CDR3 is given with its conserved first and last residue. D genes are given only for firm matches. Some rows mark clone size as missing; the rest say once, few, many or name a class of expanded clone.

d_call | clone_size | j_call | v_call | cdr3_nt | cdr3_aa
. | . | TRBJ1-2 | TRBV6-5 | TGTGCCAGCAGTTACTCCTCCAACGGTGGCTACACCTTC | CASSYSSNGGYTF
TRBD1 | . | TRBJ1-3 | TRBV4-2 | TGTGCCAGCAGCCATCAGGGGGATTTGAGAAACACCATATATTTT | CASSHQGDLRNTIYF
. | . | TRBJ2-6 | TRBV5-6 | TGTGCCAGCAGCTTACAGGGCGGTGGGGCCAACGTCCTGACTTTC | CASSLQGGGANVLTF
. | few | TRBJ1-5 | TRBV19 | TGTGCCAGTAGTCTGGGGCGGATAGATCAGCCCCAGCATTTT | CASSLGRIDQPQHF
TRBD1 | . | TRBJ1-2 | TRBV4-3 | TGCGCCAGCAGCCAAGCAACCGGGACAGGTTATGGCTACACCTTC | CASSQATGTGYGYTF
. | . | TRBJ2-3 | TRBV5-1 | TGCGCCAGCAGCTTGGGAGCAGATACGCAGTATTTT | CASSLGADTQYF
. | . | TRBJ1-2 | TRBV4-3 | TGCGCCAGCAGCCAAGATCTTCTGGGGGGGGCGCGGGGCTACACCTTC | CASSQDLLGGARGYTF
TRBD1 | . | TRBJ1-5 | TRBV10-3 | TGTGCCATCAGTGCGGACAGGGCCGAGAGGGGGCCCCAGCATTTT | CAISADRAERGPQHF
. | . | TRBJ2-1 | TRBV29-1 | TGCAGCGTTGAAGTGGAGTACAATGAGCAGTTCTTC | CSVEVEYNEQFF
TRBD2 | . | TRBJ2-2 | TRBV6-2/TRBV6-3 | TGTGCCAGCAGTTACCGAGGACTAGCGGGAGCGAACGGGGAGCTGTTTTTT | CASSYRGLAGANGELFF
TRBD1 | . | TRBJ2-2 | TRBV6-2/TRBV6-3 | TGTGCCAGCAGTTACGGGACAGGAAACACCGGGGAGCTGTTTTTT | CASSYGTGNTGELFF
TRBD1 | few | TRBJ2-1 | TRBV2 | TGTGCCAGCAGGATACCGGGACAGCACTTCTCCTACAATGAGCAGTTCTTC | CASRIPGQHFSYNEQFF
. | . | TRBJ2-1 | TRBV5-1 | TGCGCCAGCAGCCCTCTAGGTGAATGGAACAATGAGCAGTTCTTC | CASSPLGEWNNEQFF
TRBD1 | few | TRBJ1-1 | TRBV5-4 | TGTGCCAGCAGCTTGGCCGGCCGGACAGGGACTGAAGCTTTCTTT | CASSLAGRTGTEAFF
TRBD1 | . | TRBJ1-5 | TRBV30 | TGTGCCTGGAGTCATGGGACAGGGGGCTTTCAGCCCCAGCATTTT | CAWSHGTGGFQPQHF
TRBD1 | once | TRBJ1-5 | TRBV19 | TGTGCCAGTCGGGGACAGGGGAGCAATCAGCCCCAGCATTTT | CASRGQGSNQPQHF
TRBD2 | . | TRBJ2-3 | TRBV28 | TGTGCCAGCAGGGGGACTAGCGGAGGCACAGATACGCAGTATTTT | CASRGTSGGTDTQYF
TRBD2 | . | TRBJ2-7 | TRBV9 | TGTGCCAGCAGCGCGGGGGGGACCCTAGACGAGCAGTACTTC | CASSAGGTLDEQYF
TRBD2 | . | TRBJ2-1 | TRBV9 | TGTGCCAGCAGCGTAACTAGCGGTAACAATGAGCAGTTCTTC | CASSVTSGNNEQFF
TRBD1 | . | TRBJ1-1 | TRBV5-1 | TGCGCCAGCAGCCACGACAGGGCCACTGAAGCTTTCTTT | CASSHDRATEAFF
. | . | TRBJ2-7 | TRBV18 | TGTGCCAGCTCTGCCTACGGGGAGCAGTACTTC | CASSAYGEQYF
. | few | TRBJ1-5 | TRBV4-3 | TGCGCCAGCAGCCAAGGGACAGCTAATAGCAATCAGCCCCAGCATTTT | CASSQGTANSNQPQHF
TRBD1 | . | TRBJ2-7 | TRBV4-1 | TGCGCCAGCAGCCAGGGACAGGGAACTCGCGAGCAGTACTTC | CASSQGQGTREQYF
TRBD2 | . | TRBJ2-5 | TRBV7-9 | TGTGCCAGCAGCCCCTCGGGGGGGGATGAGACCCAGTACTTC | CASSPSGGDETQYF
TRBD1 | . | TRBJ1-6 | TRBV5-6 | TGTGCCAGCAGCCCGAGGGACAGGGGTGTTTCACCCCTCCACTTT | CASSPRDRGVSPLHF
TRBD2 | . | TRBJ2-3 | TRBV6-6 | TGTGCCAGCAGTTACTCTGGAGCGGGGGGGTATACGCAGTATTTT | CASSYSGAGGYTQYF
. | . | TRBJ1-2 | TRBV6-4 | TGTGCCAGCAAGAAGGACATGAACCCTAACTATGGCTACACCTTC | CASKKDMNPNYGYTF
. | . | TRBJ1-4 | TRBV28 | TGTGCCAGCAGCACTAGAGGTCGGGTGGCGGAACTGTTTTTT | CASSTRGRVAELFF
TRBD1 | . | TRBJ2-7 | TRBV28 | TGTGCCAGCCGCGACAGGGGCAACCACGAGCAGTACTTC | CASRDRGNHEQYF
TRBD2 | medium-sized | TRBJ2-2 | TRBV4-3 | TGCGCCAGCAGCCTGATTGCGGGAGACACCGGGGAGCTGTTTTTT | CASSLIAGDTGELFF
TRBD1 | . | TRBJ1-2 | TRBV5-1 | TGCGCCAGCAGCTTGGCCTCGACAGGGAACGGCTACACCTTC | CASSLASTGNGYTF
. | . | TRBJ2-1 | TRBV7-9 | TGTGCCAGCAGCCCCCCCGGTAGAGGCAATGAGCAGTTCTTC | CASSPPGRGNEQFF
TRBD1 | . | TRBJ1-5 | TRBV6-6 | TGTGCCAGCAGTTCACAGGGGCAGCCCCAGCATTTT | CASSSQGQPQHF
. | . | TRBJ2-7 | TRBV11-2 | TGTGCCAGCAGCTTAGATCCCCGGGGGGAGCAGTACTTC | CASSLDPRGEQYF
. | . | TRBJ1-3 | TRBV7-2 | TGTGCCAGCAGCACAGGGACGGTTTCTGGAAACACCATATATTTT | CASSTGTVSGNTIYF
TRBD1 | . | TRBJ1-1 | TRBV28 | TGTGCCAGCAGGACAGGGGACCTGAACACTGAAGCTTTCTTT | CASRTGDLNTEAFF
TRBD2 | . | TRBJ2-3 | TRBV5-1 | TGCGCCAGCAGCTTGGTTCGGGGGGGCCCTCGTGCTAGCACAGATACGCAGTATTTT | CASSLVRGGPRASTDTQYF
TRBD2 | . | TRBJ2-3 | TRBV19 | TGTGCCAGTAGTATCCCGGGAGGGCCAGATACGCAGTATTTT | CASSIPGGPDTQYF
TRBD1 | . | TRBJ2-2 | TRBV29-1 | TGCAGCGTTGAAAGGACAGGGGTCCCCGGGGAGCTGTTTTTT | CSVERTGVPGELFF
TRBD2 | once | TRBJ2-7 | TRBV19 | TGTGCCAGTAGCTCAGGGACTAGCGGGGGCCGAAGCTCCTACGAGCAGTACTTC | CASSSGTSGGRSSYEQYF